A single T cell receptor (beta chain) is shown here with its context. Antigen specificity is unknown. The source of the sample is a study of T cells in Graves' hyperthyroidism and ophthalmopathy. Study-level findings and limits: The blood repertoire included most of the expanded thyroid clonotypes above 0.001.

From RNA transcripts, TCR beta CDR3 regions were amplified. The HTBI set primed first-round TCR CDR3 RT-PCR. TCRdb processed the multiplex PCR reads anew with MiXCR; each CDR3 protein has one entry. The sample includes approximately 430,000 distinct CDR3 sequences, about 14% seen only once; the top ten take roughly an eighth. At least 3 on the Clinical Activity Score was recorded for ophthalmopathy patients, who also had NOSPECS grade at least 4 and duration under 3 months. Any patient presenting with uncontrolled infection, other autoimmune disease, pregnancy or lactation was left out. Each 10 ml fresh peripheral blood draw supplied the PBMCs. This TCR was recovered from a man younger than 30 with Graves' ophthalmopathy. Material for sequencing was blood.

CDR3 bases: TGTGCCAGCAGCGTAGCGGGAGCCTCACACAATGAGCAGTACTTC. Translating it yields CASSVAGASHNEQYF. The V call is TRBV9, the J call TRBJ2-1; perhaps TRBD2 as D (6 bases). With the DNA end fitting TRBJ2-7 better, the J assignment may be wrong. Germline V gene lookup returns CDR1 SGDLS and CDR2 YYNGEE. The CDR3 totals 15 residues.